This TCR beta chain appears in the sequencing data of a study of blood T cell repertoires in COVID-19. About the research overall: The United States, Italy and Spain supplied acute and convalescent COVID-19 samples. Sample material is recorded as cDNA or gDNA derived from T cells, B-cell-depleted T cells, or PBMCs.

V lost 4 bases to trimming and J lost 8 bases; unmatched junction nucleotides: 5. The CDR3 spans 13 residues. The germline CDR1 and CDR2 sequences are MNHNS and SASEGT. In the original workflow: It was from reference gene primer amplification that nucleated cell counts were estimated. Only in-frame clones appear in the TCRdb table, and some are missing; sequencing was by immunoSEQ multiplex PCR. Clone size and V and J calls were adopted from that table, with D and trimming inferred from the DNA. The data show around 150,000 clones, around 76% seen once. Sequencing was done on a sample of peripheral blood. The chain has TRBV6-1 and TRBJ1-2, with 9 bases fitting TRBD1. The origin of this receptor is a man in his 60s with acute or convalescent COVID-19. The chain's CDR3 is CASSGGQGGGYTF. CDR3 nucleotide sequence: TGTGCCAGCAGTGGGGGACAGGGTGGGGGCTACACCTTC.